The present T cell receptor beta chain was sequenced within a study of control samples from healthy donors and cancer patients. Libraries were prepared by immunoSEQ multiplex PCR; TCRdb keeps only in-frame clonotypes and omits some of them. The sample lists some 100,000 clones; around 89% were seen once. CDR3 length: 15 residues. Germline CDR1 is SGHRS and CDR2 is YFSETQ. Trimming left V 7 bases short and J 5 bases short, with 19 bases between. This chain links TRBV5-1 with TRBJ2-1, with D perhaps assigned TRBD1 or TRBD2 (5 bases each). The specimen was blood. This receptor was obtained from a man aged 30 to 45 in good health. The CDR3 region is CASGEGSGADNEQFF. The CDR3 nucleotides read TGCGCCAGCGGAGAGGGATCCGGGGCGGACAATGAGCAGTTCTTC.